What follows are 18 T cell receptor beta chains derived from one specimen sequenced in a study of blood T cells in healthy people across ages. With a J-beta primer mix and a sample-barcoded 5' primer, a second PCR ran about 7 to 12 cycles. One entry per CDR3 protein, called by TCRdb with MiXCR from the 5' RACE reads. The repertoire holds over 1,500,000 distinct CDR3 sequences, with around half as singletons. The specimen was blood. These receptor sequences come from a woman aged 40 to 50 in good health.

CDR3 region: CASSQGRSPNNEQYF. In nucleotides, the CDR3 is TGCGCCAGCAGCCAAGGCCGTAGCCCCAACAATGAGCAGTACTTC. The chain is built from TRBV4-3 and TRBJ2-5; D gene uncertain. The V end lost 1 base, the J end lost 11 bases, and 20 bases lay between the germline ends. The CDR3 contains 15 residues. In germline, CDR1 is LGHNA, CDR2 YSLEER.

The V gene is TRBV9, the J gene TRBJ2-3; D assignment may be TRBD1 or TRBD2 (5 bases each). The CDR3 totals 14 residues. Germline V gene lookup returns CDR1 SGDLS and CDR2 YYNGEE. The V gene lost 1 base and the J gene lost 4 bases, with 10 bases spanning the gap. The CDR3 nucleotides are TGTGCCAGCAGCGTAAGAGGGGCCCCAGATACGCAGTATTTT. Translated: CASSVRGAPDTQYF.

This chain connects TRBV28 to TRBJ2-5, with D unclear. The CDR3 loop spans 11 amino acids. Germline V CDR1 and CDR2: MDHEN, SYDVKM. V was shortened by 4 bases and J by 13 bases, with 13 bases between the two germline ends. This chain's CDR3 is CASSSDWAGYF. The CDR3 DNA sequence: TGTGCCAGCAGTTCCGACTGGGCCGGGTACTTC.

The CDR3 coding sequence is TGTGCCAGCAGCCAGGGGACCGCCAGCCCCCAGTACTTC. Amino acids: CASSQGTASPQYF. The gene calls are TRBV5-6 and TRBJ2-4, with D perhaps matching TRBD1 (6 bases). The CDR3 is 13 residues long. Germline V gene lookup returns CDR1 SGHDT and CDR2 YYEEEE. The V and J ends lost 4 bases and 13 bases respectively, with 18 bases between them.

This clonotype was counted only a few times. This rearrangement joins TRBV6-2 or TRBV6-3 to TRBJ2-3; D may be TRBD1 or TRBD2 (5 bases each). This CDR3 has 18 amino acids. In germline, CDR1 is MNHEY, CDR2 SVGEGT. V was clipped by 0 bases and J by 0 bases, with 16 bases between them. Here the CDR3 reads CASSYSRATDTSTDTQYF. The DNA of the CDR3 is TGTGCCAGCAGTTACTCGCGGGCGACAGATACTAGCACAGATACGCAGTATTTT.

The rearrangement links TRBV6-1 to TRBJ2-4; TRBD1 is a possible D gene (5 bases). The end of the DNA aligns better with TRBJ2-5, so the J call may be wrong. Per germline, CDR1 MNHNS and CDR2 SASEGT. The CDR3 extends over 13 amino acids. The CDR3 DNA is TGTGCCAGCACAGTATCGACAGTAGAGACCCAGTACTTC. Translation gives CASTVSTVETQYF.

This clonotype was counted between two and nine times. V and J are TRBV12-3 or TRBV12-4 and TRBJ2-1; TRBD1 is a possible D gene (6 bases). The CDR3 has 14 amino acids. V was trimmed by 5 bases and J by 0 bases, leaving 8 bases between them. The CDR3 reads CASSMDSSYNEQFF. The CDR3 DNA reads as TGTGCCAGCAGTATGGACAGCTCCTACAATGAGCAGTTCTTC.

Here the CDR3 reads CASSVATSGGPNNEQYF. Here the CDR3 DNA reads TGTGCCAGCAGCGTCGCAACTAGCGGGGGGCCCAACAATGAGCAGTACTTC. The chain has TRBV9 and TRBJ2-7, with 12 bases identical to TRBD2. The germline V gene encodes CDR1 SGDLS and CDR2 YYNGEE. The CDR3 runs 17 residues. V was pared by 2 bases and J by 7 bases, with 13 bases of the junction left unmatched. Filled out from reference TRBV9 and TRBJ2-7, the complete variable domain reads DSGVTQTPKHLITATGQRVTLRCSPRSGDLSVYWYQQSLDQGLQFLIQYYNGEERAKGNILERFSAQQFPDLHSELNLSSLELGDSALYFCASSVATSGGPNNEQYFGPGTRLTVT.

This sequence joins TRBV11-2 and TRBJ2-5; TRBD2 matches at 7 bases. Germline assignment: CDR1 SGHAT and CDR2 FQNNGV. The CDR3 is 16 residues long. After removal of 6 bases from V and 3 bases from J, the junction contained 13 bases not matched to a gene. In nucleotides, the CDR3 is TGTGCCAGCAGTACGTCCCCCGGGGGGAAGAAAGAGACCCAGTACTTC. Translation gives CASSTSPGGKKETQYF.

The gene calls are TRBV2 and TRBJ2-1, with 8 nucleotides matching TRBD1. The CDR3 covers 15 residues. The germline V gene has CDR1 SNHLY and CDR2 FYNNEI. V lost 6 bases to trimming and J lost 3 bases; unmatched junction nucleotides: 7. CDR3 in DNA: TGTGCCAGCAGAGACGGACAGGGTTACTACAATGAGCAGTTCTTC. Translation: CASRDGQGYYNEQFF.

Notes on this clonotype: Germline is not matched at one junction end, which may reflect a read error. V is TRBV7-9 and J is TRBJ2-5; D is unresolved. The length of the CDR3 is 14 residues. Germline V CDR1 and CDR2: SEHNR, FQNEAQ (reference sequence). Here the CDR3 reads CVSRKPEPWGTQYF. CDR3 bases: TGTGTCAGCAGGAAACCAGAGCCCTGGGGGACCCAGTACTTC. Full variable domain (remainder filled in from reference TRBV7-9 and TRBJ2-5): DTGVSQNPRHKITKRGQNVTFRCDPISEHNRLYWYRQTLGQGPEFLTYFQNEAQLEKSRLLSDRFSAERPKGSFSTLEIQRTEQGDSAMYLCVSRKPEPWGTQYFGPGTRLLVL.

The CDR3 protein is CASSQDIGRLNTEAFF. Written as DNA, the CDR3 is TGTGCCAGCAGCCAAGATATCGGCAGACTGAACACTGAAGCTTTCTTT. J is TRBJ1-1 and V is TRBV4-2, with unresolved D. There are 16 residues in the CDR3. Germline CDR1 LGHNA, CDR2 YNFKEQ. With 0 bases removed from V and 0 bases from J, the gap between germline ends came to 11 bases.

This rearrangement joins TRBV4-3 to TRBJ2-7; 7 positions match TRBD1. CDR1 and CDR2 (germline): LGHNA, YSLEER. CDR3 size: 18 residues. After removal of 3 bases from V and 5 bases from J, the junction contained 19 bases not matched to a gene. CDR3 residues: CASSHYQGLTGLGNEQYF. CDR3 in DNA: TGCGCCAGCAGCCATTACCAAGGGCTGACAGGGTTAGGTAACGAGCAGTACTTC.

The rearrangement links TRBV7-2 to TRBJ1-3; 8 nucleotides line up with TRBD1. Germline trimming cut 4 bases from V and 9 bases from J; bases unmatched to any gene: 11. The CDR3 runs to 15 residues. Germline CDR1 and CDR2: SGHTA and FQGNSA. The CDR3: CASSSQTGVGGTIYF. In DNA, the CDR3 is TGTGCCAGCAGCTCGCAGACAGGGGTGGGAGGCACCATATATTTT.

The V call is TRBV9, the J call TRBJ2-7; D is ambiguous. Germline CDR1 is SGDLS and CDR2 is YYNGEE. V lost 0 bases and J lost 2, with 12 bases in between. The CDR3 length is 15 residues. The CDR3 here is CASSVGTRPAYEQYF. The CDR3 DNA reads TGTGCCAGCAGCGTAGGAACCCGACCAGCCTACGAGCAGTACTTC.

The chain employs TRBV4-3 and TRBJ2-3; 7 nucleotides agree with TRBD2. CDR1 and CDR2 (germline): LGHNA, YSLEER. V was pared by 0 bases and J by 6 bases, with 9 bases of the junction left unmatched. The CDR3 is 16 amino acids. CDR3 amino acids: CASSQDLANGGDTQYF. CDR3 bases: TGCGCCAGCAGCCAAGATCTGGCTAACGGGGGGGATACGCAGTATTTT.

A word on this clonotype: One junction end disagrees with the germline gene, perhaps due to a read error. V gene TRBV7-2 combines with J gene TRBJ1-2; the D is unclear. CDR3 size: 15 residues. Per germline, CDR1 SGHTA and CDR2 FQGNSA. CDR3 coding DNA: TGTGCCAGCAGCTTATGGGCAAGTGCTAACAATGGCTACACCTTC. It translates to CASSLWASANNGYTF.

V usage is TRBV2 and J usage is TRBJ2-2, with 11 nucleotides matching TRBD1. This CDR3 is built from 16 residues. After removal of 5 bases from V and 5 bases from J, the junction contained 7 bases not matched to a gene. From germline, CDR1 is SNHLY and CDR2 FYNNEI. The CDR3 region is CASSPWGTGGTGELFF. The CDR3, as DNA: TGTGCCAGCAGTCCCTGGGGGACAGGGGGTACCGGGGAGCTGTTTTTT.